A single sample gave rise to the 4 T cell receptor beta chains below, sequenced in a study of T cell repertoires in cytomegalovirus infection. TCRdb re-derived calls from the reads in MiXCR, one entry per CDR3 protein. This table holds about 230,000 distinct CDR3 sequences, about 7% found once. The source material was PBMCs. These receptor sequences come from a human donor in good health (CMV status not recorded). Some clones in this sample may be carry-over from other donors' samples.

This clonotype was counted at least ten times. CDR3 sequence: CASSLARSDNQPQHF. The CDR3 nucleotides are TGTGCCAGCAGTTTAGCTCGGTCAGACAATCAGCCCCAGCATTTT. V and J are TRBV12-3 or TRBV12-4 and TRBJ1-5; D is undetermined. V shed 0 bases and J shed 3 bases, with 9 bases lying between them. CDR3 length: 15 residues.

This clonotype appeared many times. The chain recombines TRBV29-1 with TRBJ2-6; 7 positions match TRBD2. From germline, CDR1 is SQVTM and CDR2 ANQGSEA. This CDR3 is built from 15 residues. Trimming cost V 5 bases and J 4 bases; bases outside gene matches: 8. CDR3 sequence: CSVRTGGLGANVLTF. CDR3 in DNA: TGCAGCGTTAGGACGGGGGGATTGGGGGCCAACGTCCTGACTTTC.

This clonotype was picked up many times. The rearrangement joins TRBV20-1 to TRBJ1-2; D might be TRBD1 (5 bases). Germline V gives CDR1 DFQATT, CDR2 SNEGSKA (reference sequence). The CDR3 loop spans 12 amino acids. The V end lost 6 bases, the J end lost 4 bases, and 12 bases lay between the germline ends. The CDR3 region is CSATGVGYGYTF. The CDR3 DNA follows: TGCAGTGCGACGGGGGTAGGCTATGGCTACACCTTC.

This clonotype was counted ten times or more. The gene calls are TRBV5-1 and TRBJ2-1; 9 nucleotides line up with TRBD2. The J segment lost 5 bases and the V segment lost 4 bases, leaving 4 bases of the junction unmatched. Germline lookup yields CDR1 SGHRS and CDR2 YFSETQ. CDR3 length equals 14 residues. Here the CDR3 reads CASSESSGDNEQFF. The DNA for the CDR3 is TGCGCCAGCAGCGAGTCTAGCGGGGACAATGAGCAGTTCTTC. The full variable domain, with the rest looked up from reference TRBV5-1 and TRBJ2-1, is KAGVTQTPRYLIKTRGQQVTLSCSPISGHRSVSWYQQTPGQGLQFLFEYFSETQRNKGNFPGRFSGRQFSNSRSEMNVSTLELGDSALYLCASSESSGDNEQFFGPGTRLTVL.